The present TCR beta chain was sequenced within a study of blood T cell repertoires in COVID-19. Study background: Samples of COVID-19 (acute and convalescent) were obtained from the United States, Italy and Spain.

Trimming at V came to 5 bases and at J to 1 base, leaving 16 bases not matched to a gene. The CDR3 loop spans 18 amino acids. The germline V gene has CDR1 SGHTA and CDR2 FQGNSA. Source study methods: Amplifying reference gene primers gave estimates of nucleated cell counts. Method: immunoSEQ multiplex PCR; TCRdb's copy keeps in-frame clones and lacks some. V, J and clone size derive from that table, while D and trimming were established from the DNA sequence. The sample holds 84,000 or so clones, around 75% seen once. The chain couples TRBV7-2 to TRBJ1-2, with 7 bases lining up with TRBD1. The sequence was obtained from a man between 65 and 85 years old with COVID-19, enrolled during active disease. Sequenced: peripheral blood. DNA of the CDR3: TGTGCCAGCAGCCAATCCCGGACAGGCGGGCGGGGTAACTATGGCTACACCTTC. It encodes CASSQSRTGGRGNYGYTF.